The entry that follows covers one TCR beta chain sequence. The CDR3 has 15 amino acids. V shed 5 bases and J shed 0 bases, with 13 bases lying between them. CDR1 and CDR2 (germline): SEHNR, FQNEAQ (reference sequence). This sample was included in a study of control samples from healthy donors and cancer patients. The repertoire was sequenced with immunoSEQ multiplex PCR; TCRdb's copy has only in-frame clones and lacks some. The data show approximately 150,000 clones, with roughly nine tenths seen just once and more than 6.5% held by the top ten. This clonotype was obtained from a young man in good health. The sequenced sample was blood. The genes are TRBV7-9 and TRBJ1-1; a weak D match, TRBD1 (5 bases). The CDR3 coding sequence is TGTGCCAGCAGCCCCTACACAGGATTGAACACTGAAGCTTTCTTT. Translating gives CASSPYTGLNTEAFF. Full variable domain (rest looked up from reference TRBV7-9 and TRBJ1-1): DTGVSQNPRHKITKRGQNVTFRCDPISEHNRLYWYRQTLGQGPEFLTYFQNEAQLEKSRLLSDRFSAERPKGSFSTLEIQRTEQGDSAMYLCASSPYTGLNTEAFFGQGTRLTVV.